The rows below give T cell receptor beta chains drawn from one sample of a study of CD8 T cells in Susac syndrome. MiXCR, applied by TCRdb to the immunoSEQ multiplex PCR reads, yields one record per CDR3 protein. This table holds about 100,000 distinct CDR3 sequences, 95% found once. The material sequenced was CD8+ T cells from PBMCs. All receptors derive from a human donor with Susac syndrome. The conserved cysteine and the conserved F or W are not part of the CDR3 here.

V: TRBV5-4
CDR3: ASSWDGGSDEQY

V: TRBV4-1
CDR3: ASRKRLAGESEQF

V: TRBV18
CDR3: ASSRTGTGNQPQH

V: TRBV15
CDR3: ATSRDVVGQNNEQF

V: TRBV20-1
CDR3: SAPLREGPDTQY

V: TRBV2
CDR3: ASSERGNQPQH

V: TRBV9
CDR3: ASSVGEGEQF

V: TRBV28
CDR3: ASSLVAASPYGYT

V: TRBV7-6
CDR3: ATSPTQGGSPLH

V: TRBV2
CDR3: ASSAQWSGANVLT

V: TRBV10-3
CDR3: AIRTPGDYGYT

V: TRBV20-1
CDR3: SARLTGTGNTEAF

V: TRBV3-1
CDR3: ASSQAAVTDTQY

V: TRBV6-5
CDR3: ASSPQGGGELF

V: TRBV4-1
CDR3: ASSHLGQGGGHQETQY

V: TRBV7-9
CDR3: ASSLGQTNSPLH

V: TRBV20-1
CDR3: SARDLLDTQY

V: TRBV29-1
CDR3: SVEGRMGDTEAF

V: TRBV9
CDR3: ASSDLTDTQY

V: TRBV20-1
CDR3: SARDSGNTIY

V: TRBV7-9
CDR3: ASSLLGSEQY

V: TRBV5-1
CDR3: ASSETNNYEQY

V: TRBV15
CDR3: ATSRGVLVGDTQY

V: TRBV25-1
CDR3: ASSSRQGSYNEQF

V: TRBV2
CDR3: ASSDRSGTKPYEQY